Here is one TCR beta chain with its context. Its antigen remains unidentified. This sample was included in a study of OX40 agonist ivuxolimab in advanced cancers. In the study overall: Patients with hepatocellular carcinoma, melanoma, renal cell or head and neck cancer made up the dose-escalation patients. Notes on the study in general: Within 6 weeks, CD4+ and CD8+ blood T cells expanded clonally at 0.1 to 3.0 mg/kg.

V gave up 4 bases and J gave up 4 bases; unmatched junction bases: 3. The CDR3 sequence is 14 residues long. Germline CDR1 is SGHAT and CDR2 is FQNNGV. Produced via immunoSEQ multiplex PCR; TCRdb's table is partial and in-frame only. The sample holds approximately 94,000 clones; 89% are singletons and the top ten take around 0.16%. V usage is TRBV11-2 and J usage is TRBJ2-2, with 7 bases identical to TRBD1. Sequencing was performed on CD4+ or CD8+ T cells sorted from blood, taken in a trial of the OX40 agonist ivuxolimab. This clonotype was obtained from an adult with an advanced solid tumor such as melanoma, head and neck, liver or kidney cancer. The CDR3 sequence is CASSSTGITGELFF. The CDR3, as DNA: TGTGCCAGCAGCTCGACAGGGATCACCGGGGAGCTGTTTTTT.